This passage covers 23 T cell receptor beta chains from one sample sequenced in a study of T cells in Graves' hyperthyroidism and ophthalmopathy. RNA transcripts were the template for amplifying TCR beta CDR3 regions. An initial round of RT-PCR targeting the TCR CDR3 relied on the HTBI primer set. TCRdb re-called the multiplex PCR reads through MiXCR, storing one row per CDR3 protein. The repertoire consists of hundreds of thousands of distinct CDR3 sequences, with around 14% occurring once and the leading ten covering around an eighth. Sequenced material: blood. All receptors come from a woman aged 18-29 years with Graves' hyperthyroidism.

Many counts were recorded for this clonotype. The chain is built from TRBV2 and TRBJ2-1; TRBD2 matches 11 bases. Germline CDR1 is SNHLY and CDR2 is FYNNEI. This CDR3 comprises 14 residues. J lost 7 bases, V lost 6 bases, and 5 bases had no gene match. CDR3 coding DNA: TGTGCCAGCAGCGAAAGGACTAGCGGGAATGAGCAGTTCTTC. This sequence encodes CASSERTSGNEQFF. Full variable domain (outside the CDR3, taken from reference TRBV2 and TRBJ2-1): EPEVTQTPSHQVTQMGQEVILRCVPISNHLYFYWYRQILGQKVEFLVSFYNNEISEKSEIFDDQFSVERPDGSNFTLKIRSTKLEDSAMYFCASSERTSGNEQFFGPGTRLTVL.

Written as DNA, the CDR3 is TGTGCCAGCAGCCAACCGGATTACCCCTCTCGCAATGAGCAGTTCTTC. Its translation: CASSQPDYPSRNEQFF. The chain employs TRBV11-2 and TRBJ2-1, with unresolved D. Germline values: CDR1 SGHAT, CDR2 FQNNGV. The CDR3 has 16 amino acids. V was clipped by 5 bases and J by 6 bases, with 20 bases between them.

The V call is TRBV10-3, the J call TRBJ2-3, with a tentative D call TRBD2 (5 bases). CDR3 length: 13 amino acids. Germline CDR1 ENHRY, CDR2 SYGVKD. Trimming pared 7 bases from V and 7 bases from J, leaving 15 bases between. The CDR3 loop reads CAITPARANTQYF. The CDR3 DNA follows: TGTGCCATCACTCCTGCGAGGGCGAATACGCAGTATTTT.

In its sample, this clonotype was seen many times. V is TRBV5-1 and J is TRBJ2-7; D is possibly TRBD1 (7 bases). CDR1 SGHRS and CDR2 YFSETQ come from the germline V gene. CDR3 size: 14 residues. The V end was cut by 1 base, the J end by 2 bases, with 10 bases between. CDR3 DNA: TGCGCCAGCAGCTTGCAGGGGGGCGCCTACGAGCAGTACTTC. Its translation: CASSLQGGAYEQYF.

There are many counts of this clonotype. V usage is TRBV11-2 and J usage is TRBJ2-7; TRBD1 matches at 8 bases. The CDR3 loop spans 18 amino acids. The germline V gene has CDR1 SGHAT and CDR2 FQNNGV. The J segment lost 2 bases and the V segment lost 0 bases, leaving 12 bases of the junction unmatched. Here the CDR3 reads CASSLDRTRQGWPYEQYF. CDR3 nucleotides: TGTGCCAGCAGCTTAGATCGAACGAGACAGGGGTGGCCCTACGAGCAGTACTTC.

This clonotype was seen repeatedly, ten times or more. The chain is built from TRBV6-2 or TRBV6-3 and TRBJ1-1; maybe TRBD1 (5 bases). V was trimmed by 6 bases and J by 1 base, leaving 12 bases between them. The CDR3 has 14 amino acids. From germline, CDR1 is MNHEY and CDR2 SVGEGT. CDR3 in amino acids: CASSEPGRNTEAFF. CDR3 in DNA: TGTGCCAGCAGCGAACCAGGGAGGAACACTGAAGCTTTCTTT.

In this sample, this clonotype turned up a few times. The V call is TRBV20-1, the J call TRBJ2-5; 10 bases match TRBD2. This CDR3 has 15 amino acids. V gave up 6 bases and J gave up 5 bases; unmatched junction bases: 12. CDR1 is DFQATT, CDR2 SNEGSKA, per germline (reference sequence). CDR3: CSAKTSGADGETQYF. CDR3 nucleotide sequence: TGCAGTGCAAAAACTAGCGGGGCGGACGGGGAGACCCAGTACTTC.

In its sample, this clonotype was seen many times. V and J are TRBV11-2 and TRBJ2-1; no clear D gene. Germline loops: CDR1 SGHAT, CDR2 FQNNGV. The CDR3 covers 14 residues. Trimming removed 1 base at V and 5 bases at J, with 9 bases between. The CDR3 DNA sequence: TGTGCCAGCAGCTTAGGTGCAGAAAACAATGAGCAGTTCTTC. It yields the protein CASSLGAENNEQFF.

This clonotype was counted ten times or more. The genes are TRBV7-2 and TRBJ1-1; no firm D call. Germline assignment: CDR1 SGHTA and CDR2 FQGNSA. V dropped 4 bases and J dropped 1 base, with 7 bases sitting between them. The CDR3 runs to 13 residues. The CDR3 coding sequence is TGTGCCAGCAGCTCATCTGCGAACACTGAAGCTTTCTTT. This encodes CASSSSANTEAFF.

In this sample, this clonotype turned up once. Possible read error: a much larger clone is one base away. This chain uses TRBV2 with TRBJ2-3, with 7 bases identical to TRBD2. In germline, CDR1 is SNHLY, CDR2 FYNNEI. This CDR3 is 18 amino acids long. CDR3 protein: CTSRQRGVTGGNTDTQYF. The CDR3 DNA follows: TGTACCAGCAGGCAACGAGGGGTTACGGGGGGAAACACAGATACGCAGTATTTT.

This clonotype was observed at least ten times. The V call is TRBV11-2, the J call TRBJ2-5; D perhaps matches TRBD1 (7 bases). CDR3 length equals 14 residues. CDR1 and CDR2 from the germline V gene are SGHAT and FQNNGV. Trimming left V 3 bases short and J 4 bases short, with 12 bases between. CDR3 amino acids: CASSLSGGRETQYF. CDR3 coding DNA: TGTGCCAGCAGCTTGTCAGGGGGGCGAGAGACCCAGTACTTC.

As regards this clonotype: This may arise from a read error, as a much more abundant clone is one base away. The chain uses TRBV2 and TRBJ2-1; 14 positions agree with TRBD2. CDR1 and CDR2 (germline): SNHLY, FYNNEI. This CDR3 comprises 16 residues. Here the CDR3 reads CASIHPGLAGDNEQLF. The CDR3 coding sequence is TGTGCCAGCATTCACCCGGGACTAGCGGGGGACAATGAGCAGCTCTTC. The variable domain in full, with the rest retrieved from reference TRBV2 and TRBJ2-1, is EPEVTQTPSHQVTQMGQEVILRCVPISNHLYFYWYRQILGQKVEFLVSFYNNEISEKSEIFDDQFSVERPDGSNFTLKIRSTKLEDSAMYFCASIHPGLAGDNEQLFGPGTRLTVL.

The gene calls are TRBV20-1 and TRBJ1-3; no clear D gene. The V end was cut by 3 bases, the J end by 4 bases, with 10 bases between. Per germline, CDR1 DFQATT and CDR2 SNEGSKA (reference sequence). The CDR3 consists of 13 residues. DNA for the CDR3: TGCAGTGCTAGGGGCGGGAGCGGAAACACCATATATTTT. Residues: CSARGGSGNTIYF.

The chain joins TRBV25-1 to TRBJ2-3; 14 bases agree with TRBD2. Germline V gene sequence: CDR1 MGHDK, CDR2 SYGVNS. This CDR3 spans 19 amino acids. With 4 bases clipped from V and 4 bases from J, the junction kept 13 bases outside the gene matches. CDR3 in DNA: TGTGCCAGCAGTGGCCCGGGACTAGCGGGAGAACGAAGGCCAGATACGCAGTATTTT. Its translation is CASSGPGLAGERRPDTQYF. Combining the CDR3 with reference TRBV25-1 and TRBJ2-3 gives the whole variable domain EADIYQTPRYLVIGTGKKITLECSQTMGHDKMYWYQQDPGMELHLIHYSYGVNSTEKGDLSSESTVSRIRTEHFPLTLESARPSHTSQYLCASSGPGLAGERRPDTQYFGPGTRLTVL.

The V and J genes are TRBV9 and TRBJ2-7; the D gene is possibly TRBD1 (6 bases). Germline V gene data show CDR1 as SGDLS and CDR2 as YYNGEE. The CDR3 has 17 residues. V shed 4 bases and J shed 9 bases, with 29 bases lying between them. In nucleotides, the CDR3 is TGTGCCAGCAGCACCTCCTCCGGGACACCATGGGCCGGAGGGCAGTACTTC. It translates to CASSTSSGTPWAGGQYF.

The CDR3 loop reads CASSGWTTDNEQFF. DNA for the CDR3: TGTGCCAGCAGCGGATGGACGACCGACAATGAGCAGTTCTTC. The chain combines TRBV9 with TRBJ2-1; D unresolved. CDR1 and CDR2 from the germline V gene are SGDLS and YYNGEE. Trimming cost V 3 bases and J 5 bases, with 12 bases left between them. The CDR3 loop spans 14 amino acids.

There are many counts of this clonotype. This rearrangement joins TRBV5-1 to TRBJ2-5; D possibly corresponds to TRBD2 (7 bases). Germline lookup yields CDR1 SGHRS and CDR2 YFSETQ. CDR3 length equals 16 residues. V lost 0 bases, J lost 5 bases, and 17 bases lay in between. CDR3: CASSLEVRGAVETQYF. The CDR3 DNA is TGCGCCAGCAGCTTGGAGGTTCGGGGGGCAGTGGAGACCCAGTACTTC.

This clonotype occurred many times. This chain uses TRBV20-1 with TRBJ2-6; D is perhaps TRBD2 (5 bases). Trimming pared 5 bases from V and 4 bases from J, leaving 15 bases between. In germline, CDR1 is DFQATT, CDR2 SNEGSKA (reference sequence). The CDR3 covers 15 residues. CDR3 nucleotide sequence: TGCAGTGCTCCACCCGAGGACTCCGGGGCCAACGTCCTGACTTTC. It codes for CSAPPEDSGANVLTF.

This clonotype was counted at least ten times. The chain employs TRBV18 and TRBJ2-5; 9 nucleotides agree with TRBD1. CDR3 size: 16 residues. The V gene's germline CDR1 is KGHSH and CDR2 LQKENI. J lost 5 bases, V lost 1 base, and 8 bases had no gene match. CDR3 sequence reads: CASSPLTGGVTETQYF. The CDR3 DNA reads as TGTGCCAGCTCACCACTCACAGGGGGCGTTACGGAGACCCAGTACTTC.

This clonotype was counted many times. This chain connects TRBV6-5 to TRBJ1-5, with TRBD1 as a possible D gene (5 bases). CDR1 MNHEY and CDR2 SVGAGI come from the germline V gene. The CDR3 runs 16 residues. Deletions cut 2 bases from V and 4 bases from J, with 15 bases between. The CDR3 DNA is TGTGCCAGCAGTTACCGTCGGGGGGGTGGGAATCAGCCCCAGCATTTT. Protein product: CASSYRRGGGNQPQHF.

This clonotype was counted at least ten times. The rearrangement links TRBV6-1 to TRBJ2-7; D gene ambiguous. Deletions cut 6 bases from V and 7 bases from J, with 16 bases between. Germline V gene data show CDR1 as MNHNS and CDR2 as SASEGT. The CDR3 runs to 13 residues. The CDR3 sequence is CASSNGPSLEQYF. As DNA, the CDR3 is TGTGCCAGCAGCAACGGTCCCTCCCTGGAGCAGTACTTC.

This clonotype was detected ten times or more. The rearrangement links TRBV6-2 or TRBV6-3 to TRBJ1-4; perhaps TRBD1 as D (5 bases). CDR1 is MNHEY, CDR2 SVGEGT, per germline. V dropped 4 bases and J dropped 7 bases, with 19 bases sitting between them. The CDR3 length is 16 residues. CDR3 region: CASSSYTGRRVEKLFF. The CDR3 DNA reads TGTGCCAGCAGTTCTTATACAGGAAGAAGAGTTGAAAAACTGTTTTTT.

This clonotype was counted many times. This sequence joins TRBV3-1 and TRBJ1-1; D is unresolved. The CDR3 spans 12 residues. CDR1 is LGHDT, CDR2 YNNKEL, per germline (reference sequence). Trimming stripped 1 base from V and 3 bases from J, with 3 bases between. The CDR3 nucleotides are TGTGCCAGCAGCCAAGTTTACACTGAAGCTTTCTTT. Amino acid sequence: CASSQVYTEAFF.